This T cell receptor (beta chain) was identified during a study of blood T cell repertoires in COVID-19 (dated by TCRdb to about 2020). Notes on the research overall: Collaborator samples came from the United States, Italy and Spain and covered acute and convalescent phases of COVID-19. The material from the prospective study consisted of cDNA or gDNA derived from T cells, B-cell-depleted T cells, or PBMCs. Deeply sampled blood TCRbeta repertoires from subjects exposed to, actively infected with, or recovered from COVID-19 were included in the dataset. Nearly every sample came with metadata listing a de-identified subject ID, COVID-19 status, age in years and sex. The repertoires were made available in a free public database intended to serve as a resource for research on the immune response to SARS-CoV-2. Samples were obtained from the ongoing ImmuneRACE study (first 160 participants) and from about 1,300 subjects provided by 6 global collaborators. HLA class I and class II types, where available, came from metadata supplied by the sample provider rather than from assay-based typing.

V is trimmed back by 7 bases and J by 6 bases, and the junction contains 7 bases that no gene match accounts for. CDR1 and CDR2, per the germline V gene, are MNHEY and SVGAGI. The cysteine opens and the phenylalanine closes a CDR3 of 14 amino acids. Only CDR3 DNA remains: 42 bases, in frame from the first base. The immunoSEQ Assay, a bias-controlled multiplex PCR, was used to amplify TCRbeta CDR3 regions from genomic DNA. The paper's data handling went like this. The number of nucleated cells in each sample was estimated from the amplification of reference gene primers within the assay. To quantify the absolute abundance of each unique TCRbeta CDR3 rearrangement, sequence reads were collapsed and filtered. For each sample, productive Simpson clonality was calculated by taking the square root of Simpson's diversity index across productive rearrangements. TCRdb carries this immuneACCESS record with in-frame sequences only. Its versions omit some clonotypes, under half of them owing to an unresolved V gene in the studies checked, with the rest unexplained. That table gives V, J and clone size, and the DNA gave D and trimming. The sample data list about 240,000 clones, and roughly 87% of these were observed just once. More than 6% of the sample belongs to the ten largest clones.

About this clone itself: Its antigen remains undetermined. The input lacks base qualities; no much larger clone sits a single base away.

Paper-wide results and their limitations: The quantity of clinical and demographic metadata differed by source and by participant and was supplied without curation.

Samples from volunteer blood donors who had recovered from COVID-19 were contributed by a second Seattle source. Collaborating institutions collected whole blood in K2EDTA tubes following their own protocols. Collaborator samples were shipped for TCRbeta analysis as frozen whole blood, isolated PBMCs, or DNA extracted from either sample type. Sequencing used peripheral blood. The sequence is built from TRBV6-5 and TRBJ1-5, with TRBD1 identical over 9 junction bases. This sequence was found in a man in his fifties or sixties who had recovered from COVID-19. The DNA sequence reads TGTGCCAGCAACACAGGGGGCGCCCGTCAGCCCCAGCATTTT. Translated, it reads CASNTGGARQPQHF.